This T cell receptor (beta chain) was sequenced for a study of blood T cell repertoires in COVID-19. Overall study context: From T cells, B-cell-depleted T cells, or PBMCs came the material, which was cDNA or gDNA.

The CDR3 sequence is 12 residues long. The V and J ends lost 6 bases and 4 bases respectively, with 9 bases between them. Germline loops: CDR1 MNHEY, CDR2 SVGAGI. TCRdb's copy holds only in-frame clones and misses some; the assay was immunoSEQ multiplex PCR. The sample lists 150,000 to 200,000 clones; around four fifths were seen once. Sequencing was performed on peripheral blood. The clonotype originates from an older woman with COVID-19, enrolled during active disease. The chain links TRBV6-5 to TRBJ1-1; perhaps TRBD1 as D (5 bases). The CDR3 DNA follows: TGTGCCAGCAGCTATGACAGCACTGAAGCTTTCTTT. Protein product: CASSYDSTEAFF.